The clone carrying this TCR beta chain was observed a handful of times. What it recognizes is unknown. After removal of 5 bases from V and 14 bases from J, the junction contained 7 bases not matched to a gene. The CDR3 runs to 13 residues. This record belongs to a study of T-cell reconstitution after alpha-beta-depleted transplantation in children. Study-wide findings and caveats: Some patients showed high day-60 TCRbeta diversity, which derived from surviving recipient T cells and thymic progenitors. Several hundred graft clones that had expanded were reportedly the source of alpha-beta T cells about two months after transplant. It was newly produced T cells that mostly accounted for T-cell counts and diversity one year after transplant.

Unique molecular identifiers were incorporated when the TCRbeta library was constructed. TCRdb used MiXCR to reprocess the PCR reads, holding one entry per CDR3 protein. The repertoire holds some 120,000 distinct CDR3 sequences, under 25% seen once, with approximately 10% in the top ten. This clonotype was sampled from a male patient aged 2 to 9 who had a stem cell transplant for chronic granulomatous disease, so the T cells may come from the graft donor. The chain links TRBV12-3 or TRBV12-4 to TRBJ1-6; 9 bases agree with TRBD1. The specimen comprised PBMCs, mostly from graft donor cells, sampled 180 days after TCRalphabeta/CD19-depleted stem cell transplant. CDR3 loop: CASSPGQGLTLHF. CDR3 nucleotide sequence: TGTGCCAGCAGTCCCGGACAGGGGCTCACCCTCCACTTT.